This section outlines one TCR beta chain sequence together with its context. In TCRdb, the 5' RACE reads were re-called with MiXCR into one record per CDR3 protein. The sample lists about 320,000 distinct CDR3 sequences; approximately 4.5% were seen once. The germline CDR1 and CDR2 sequences are MDHEN and SYDVKM. This CDR3 has 11 amino acids. This record belongs to a study of T cells after yellow fever vaccination. The input for sequencing was PBMCs, taken 15 days after the yellow fever booster vaccination. The sequence was collected from a man younger than 35 who received the YFV17D yellow fever vaccine. The rearrangement joins TRBV28 to TRBJ1-4; no firm D call. In DNA, the CDR3 is TGTGCATGCGAGGCGGCGGAAAAACTGTTTTTT. Translated: CACEAAEKLFF.